Here is one T cell receptor (beta chain) with its context. Each CDR3 protein is one row after TCRdb ran MiXCR on the 5' RACE reads. Of roughly 68,000 distinct CDR3 sequences in the sample, under 25% are singletons; the top ten hold more than 1.4%. This entry comes from a study of HIV-infected patients and healthy controls. This CDR3 is 16 amino acids long. The trim removed 1 base at V and 4 bases at J, leaving 9 bases unmatched. Germline V gene sequence: CDR1 LGHNT, CDR2 FRNRAP. This clonotype was sampled from a human donor in good health. The chain joins TRBV12-5 to TRBJ2-7; TRBD1 matches at 8 bases. The sample consisted of CD4+ T cells from blood. CDR3 amino acids: CASGLGPGGGTYEQYF. DNA of the CDR3: TGTGCTAGTGGTTTGGGACCAGGGGGCGGAACGTACGAGCAGTACTTC.